These 24 T cell receptor beta chains came from one sample sequenced in a study of cytomegalovirus exposure and HLA in healthy donors. 13 Jbeta primers and 60 Vbeta primers were used for the PCR. TCRdb's table, derived via immunoSEQ multiplex PCR, lists solely in-frame clones and lacks some. This table has 150,000 to 200,000 clones, about 90% appearing once. The sequenced sample was PBMCs. These receptors originate from a girl in the first two years of life in good health and CMV-seronegative.

The gene calls are TRBV5-6 and TRBJ2-7; D perhaps matches TRBD2 (7 bases). Germline V gene lookup returns CDR1 SGHDT and CDR2 YYEEEE. Trimming left V 2 bases short and J 2 bases short, with 14 bases between. The CDR3 runs to 15 residues. The CDR3, as DNA: TGTGCCAGCAGCTTAGACGGCGGGGGCCCCTACGAGCAGTACTTC. This translates into CASSLDGGGPYEQYF.

The V call is TRBV6-5, the J call TRBJ1-4; 7 positions agree with TRBD1. Germline V lookup: CDR1 MNHEY, CDR2 SVGAGI. This CDR3 region has 13 residues. Trimming at V came to 6 bases and at J to 8 bases, leaving 6 bases not matched to a gene. Written as DNA, the CDR3 is TGTGCCAGCAGGAAGGGGGCGGACGAAAAACTGTTTTTT. Translated, it gives CASRKGADEKLFF.

This chain links TRBV19 with TRBJ1-5; 7 bases line up with TRBD1. This CDR3 region has 18 residues. Germline V gene lookup returns CDR1 LNHDA and CDR2 SQIVND (reference sequence). V lost 2 bases to trimming and J lost 0 bases; unmatched junction nucleotides: 10. The CDR3 DNA sequence: TGTGCCAGTAGTATACGGTGGGACAGACTATATAGCAATCAGCCCCAGCATTTT. It is translated as CASSIRWDRLYSNQPQHF.

This clone was picked up a small number of times. The V gene is TRBV5-6, the J gene TRBJ2-5, with D possibly being TRBD2 (6 bases). V was cut by 0 bases and J by 5 bases, with 8 bases left in between. Germline lookup yields CDR1 SGHDT and CDR2 YYEEEE. CDR3 length: 13 residues. The CDR3 coding sequence is TGTGCCAGCAGCTTGGGAGGGAGGGAGACCCAGTACTTC. Amino acids: CASSLGGRETQYF.

V usage is TRBV30 and J usage is TRBJ2-2, with a possible D match to TRBD1 (6 bases). Germline CDR1 GTSNPN, CDR2 SVGIG (reference sequence). CDR3 length equals 15 residues. Trimming cost V 0 bases and J 4 bases, with 12 bases left between them. CDR3 DNA: TGTGCCTGGAGTGTCTCTGGGGGCCCCACCGGGGAGCTGTTTTTT. Its protein is CAWSVSGGPTGELFF.

The V call is TRBV7-8, the J call TRBJ2-3; 16 bases line up with TRBD2. The CDR3 length is 21 residues. V shed 2 bases, J shed 2 bases, and the junction held 13 bases outside the gene matches. Germline assignment: CDR1 SGHVS and CDR2 FQNEAQ. The CDR3 loop reads CASSLRKGLAGGPGFTDTQYF. CDR3 bases: TGTGCCAGCAGCTTACGCAAGGGACTAGCGGGAGGGCCAGGGTTCACAGATACGCAGTATTTT.

J is TRBJ2-1 and V is TRBV18; the D gene is possibly TRBD2 (6 bases). Germline V gene lookup returns CDR1 KGHSH and CDR2 LQKENI. V lost 6 bases and J lost 4, with 16 bases in between. The length of the CDR3 is 15 residues. The CDR3 sequence: CASSPSWGGYNEQFF. CDR3 bases: TGTGCCAGCTCCCCGTCCTGGGGAGGTTACAATGAGCAGTTCTTC. The whole variable domain, remainder taken from reference TRBV18 and TRBJ2-1, is NAGVMQNPRHLVRRRGQEARLRCSPMKGHSHVYWYRQLPEEGLKFMVYLQKENIIDESGMPKERFSAEFPKEGPSILRIQQVVRGDSAAYFCASSPSWGGYNEQFFGPGTRLTVL.

The rearrangement uses TRBV6-1 and TRBJ1-3; a weak D match, TRBD1 (6 bases). The CDR3 runs to 16 residues. Trimming shortened V by 4 bases and J by 3 bases, and 16 bases separated the two germline ends. From germline, CDR1 is MNHNS and CDR2 SASEGT. The CDR3 reads CASSGGGTGSGNTIYF. CDR3 DNA: TGTGCCAGCAGTGGCGGGGGTACAGGGAGTGGAAACACCATATATTTT.

The genes are TRBV9 and TRBJ2-1, with TRBD2 as a possible D gene (5 bases). The CDR3 extends over 15 amino acids. Trimming stripped 0 bases from V and 7 bases from J, with 14 bases between. Germline CDR1 and CDR2: SGDLS and YYNGEE. The CDR3 loop is CASSVDPGLGNEQFF. CDR3 DNA: TGTGCCAGCAGCGTAGATCCGGGGTTGGGGAATGAGCAGTTCTTC.

The chain couples TRBV9 to TRBJ2-3, with TRBD2 as a possible D gene (6 bases). The CDR3 consists of 16 residues. Germline V gene lookup returns CDR1 SGDLS and CDR2 YYNGEE. The V end was cut by 0 bases, the J end by 3 bases, with 14 bases between. CDR3 sequence (DNA): TGTGCCAGCAGCGTAGATGGCGGGGAGCCTACAGATACGCAGTATTTT. This translates into CASSVDGGEPTDTQYF.

This clone was seen a few times. The chain joins TRBV5-6 to TRBJ2-7; no clear D. Germline CDR1 is SGHDT and CDR2 is YYEEEE. With 0 bases removed from V and 2 bases from J, the gap between germline ends came to 9 bases. The CDR3 runs 14 residues. The CDR3 protein is CASSLASATYEQYF. For the CDR3, the DNA is TGTGCCAGCAGCTTGGCCTCTGCGACCTACGAGCAGTACTTC.

The chain joins TRBV7-2 to TRBJ2-1; 9 bases align to TRBD2. The CDR3 is 16 amino acids. V trimming: 0 bases; J trimming: 7 bases; junction bases outside the gene matches: 7. Germline CDR1 and CDR2: SGHTA and FQGNSA. The CDR3 DNA reads TGTGCCAGCAGCTTAGCGAGGCTAGCGGGAAGGAATGAGCAGTTCTTC. It translates to CASSLARLAGRNEQFF.

CDR3 amino acids: CASSLEARGTYGYTF. Written as DNA, the CDR3 is TGTGCCAGCAGCTTAGAGGCCAGGGGGACCTATGGCTACACCTTC. The rearrangement uses TRBV11-2 and TRBJ1-2, with 7 bases lining up with TRBD1. The CDR3 contains 15 residues. The junction had 5 bases not matched to a gene; V was cut back by 0 bases and J by 4 bases. Per germline, CDR1 SGHAT and CDR2 FQNNGV.

The CDR3 DNA follows: TGTGCCAGCAGACTAGCGGCAAACACCGGGGAGCTGTTTTTT. It is translated as CASRLAANTGELFF. The V call is TRBV27, the J call TRBJ2-2; 8 bases line up with TRBD2. The CDR3 consists of 14 residues. The V and J ends lost 6 bases and 2 bases, in that order; junction bases with no gene match: 2. Germline V lookup: CDR1 MNHEY, CDR2 SMNVEV (reference sequence).

The J gene is TRBJ1-1, the V gene TRBV6-1; D might be TRBD1 (5 bases). In germline, CDR1 is MNHNS, CDR2 SASEGT. V was cut by 6 bases and J by 4 bases, with 15 bases left in between. The CDR3 has 14 residues. CDR3 residues: CASRDNGLVTEAFF. CDR3 nucleotide sequence: TGTGCCAGCAGGGACAATGGGTTGGTCACTGAAGCTTTCTTT.

Note on this clone: Germline is not matched at one junction end, which may reflect a read error. J is TRBJ1-1 and V is TRBV13; D remains ambiguous. The germline V gene encodes CDR1 PRHDT and CDR2 FYEKMQ (reference sequence). CDR3 length: 13 residues. The CDR3 region has the DNA TGTGTCAGCAGCCCTGAGGGAGGAACTGAAGCTTTCTTT. It yields the protein CVSSPEGGTEAFF.

The chain couples TRBV6-1 to TRBJ1-5; D perhaps matches TRBD1 (6 bases). The ends were cut back, 7 bases at V and 0 bases at J, with 13 bases in the middle. The CDR3 has 15 residues. CDR1 MNHNS and CDR2 SASEGT come from the germline V gene. This chain's CDR3 is CASIWTVYSNQPQHF. Written as DNA, the CDR3 is TGTGCCAGCATATGGACAGTCTATAGCAATCAGCCCCAGCATTTT.

The chain employs TRBV5-8 and TRBJ1-5, with D perhaps TRBD1 (5 bases). The CDR3 consists of 16 residues. V was clipped by 0 bases and J by 4 bases, with 14 bases between them. Germline-derived CDR1 and CDR2 are SGHTS and YDEGEE. CDR3 amino acids: CASSLELATANQPQHF. DNA of the CDR3: TGTGCCAGCAGCTTGGAACTTGCGACAGCTAATCAGCCCCAGCATTTT.

The rearrangement uses TRBV7-8 and TRBJ2-5, with D perhaps matching TRBD2 (5 bases). The CDR3 is 15 residues long. Germline lookup yields CDR1 SGHVS and CDR2 FQNEAQ. Trimming took off 4 bases at V and 5 bases at J, with 17 bases between the two ends. The CDR3 nucleotides read TGTGCCAGCAGCTCGTCGCGAGGGTTTCCGGAGACCCAGTACTTC. Amino acid sequence: CASSSSRGFPETQYF. Full variable domain (rest looked up from reference TRBV7-8 and TRBJ2-5): GAGVSQSPRYKVAKRGQDVALRCDPISGHVSLFWYQQALGQGPEFLTYFQNEAQLDKSGLPSDRFFAERPEGSVSTLKIQRTQQEDSAVYLCASSSSRGFPETQYFGPGTRLLVL.

The chain has TRBV5-4 and TRBJ2-7; 8 bases agree with TRBD2. The length of the CDR3 is 15 residues. Germline-derived CDR1 and CDR2 are SGHNT and YYREEE (reference sequence). V lost 0 bases and J lost 4; bases outside the gene matches: 6. The CDR3 DNA sequence: TGTGCCAGCAGCTTGGCTCCCGGGAGGGCATACGAGCAGTACTTC. Translation gives CASSLAPGRAYEQYF.

This clone was recorded a few times. The V and J genes are TRBV6-1 and TRBJ2-1; 8 bases are a match to TRBD1. V lost 4 bases, J lost 1 base, and 3 bases stayed unmatched. The CDR3 is 15 residues long. Germline V gene data show CDR1 as MNHNS and CDR2 as SASEGT. CDR3 bases: TGTGCCAGCAGTGGCCGGGACAGGTCCTACAATGAGCAGTTCTTC. Its translation is CASSGRDRSYNEQFF.

The CDR3 DNA is TGTGCCAGCAAGGTGGAGGGGGCATCTGAAGCTTTCTTT. Its translation: CASKVEGASEAFF. The genes are TRBV9 and TRBJ1-1, with 7 bases that match TRBD1. The length of the CDR3 is 13 residues. The V gene end was trimmed by 6 bases and the J gene end by 6 bases; junction bases not matched to a gene: 8. Germline CDR1 reads SGDLS; CDR2 reads YYNGEE.

The rearrangement links TRBV4-1 to TRBJ1-2; D uncertain. V was trimmed by 1 base and J by 0 bases, leaving 12 bases between them. The CDR3 consists of 16 residues. Germline V gene sequence: CDR1 MGHRA, CDR2 YSYEKL. The CDR3 sequence: CASSQARGLTNYGYTF. The CDR3 DNA reads as TGCGCCAGCAGCCAAGCGAGAGGGTTGACTAACTATGGCTACACCTTC.

CDR3: CASSLAAPSRGVDETQYF. CDR3 sequence (DNA): TGTGCCAGCAGCTTGGCCGCGCCTAGCCGGGGGGTAGATGAGACCCAGTACTTC. The J gene is TRBJ2-5, the V gene TRBV5-5; 7 bases match TRBD2. The CDR3 length is 18 residues. The junction had 16 bases not matched to a gene; V was cut back by 0 bases and J by 5 bases. CDR1 SGHKS and CDR2 YYEKEE come from the germline V gene (reference sequence). The complete variable domain, with remaining parts taken from reference TRBV5-5 and TRBJ2-5, reads DAGVTQSPTHLIKTRGQQVTLRCSPISGHKSVSWYQQVLGQGPQFIFQYYEKEERGRGNFPDRFSARQFPNYSSELNVNALLLGDSALYLCASSLAAPSRGVDETQYFGPGTRLLVL.